The T cell receptor (beta chain) described here comes from a study of identifying expanded T cells in peripheral blood. This clone appeared once. The assay was immunoSEQ multiplex PCR, and TCRdb's table has in-frame clones only and misses some. The profile covers 81,000 or so clones, with over 80% appearing a single time and roughly a fifth taken by the ten largest. The CDR3 length is 15 residues. Trimming left V 2 bases short and J 2 bases short, with 11 bases between. The germline CDR1 and CDR2 sequences are SGDLS and YYNGEE. Input material: blood. The chain has TRBV9 and TRBJ2-1; weak D call: TRBD2 (5 bases). The receptor's source is a person aged 18 to 75 in good health. CDR3 coding DNA: TGTGCCAGCAGCGTGTTGACCGGGACCTACAATGAGCAGTTCTTC. Translation: CASSVLTGTYNEQFF.